Described below is a single TCR delta chain sequence and its context. This sample stems from a study of gamma-delta T cells after stem cell transplantation. TCRdb re-processed the RT-PCR reads via CATT. Its clone listing holds about two dozen delta-chain clones. V was pared by 0 bases and J by 1 base, with 5 bases between. The CDR3 runs to 13 residues. Germline V gene sequence: CDR1 GEAIGNYY, CDR2 EKD. The sample taken for sequencing was gamma-delta T cells. This chain connects TRDV2 to TRDJ1; D call uncertain. The clonotype originates from a human donor. It is not recorded whose cells these are; they may come from a transplant donor. This table probably holds off-target reads from a library built for another chain. CDR3: CACDTELTDKLIF. CDR3 DNA sequence: TGTGCCTGTGACACCGAGCTCACCGATAAACTCATCTTT.